These T cell receptor beta chains were read from a single sample in a study of T cells in Graves' hyperthyroidism and ophthalmopathy. Via MiXCR, TCRdb re-called the multiplex PCR reads, giving one row per CDR3 protein. Here the sample spans hundreds of thousands of distinct CDR3 sequences, over 35% being singletons. The sequencing sample was made of blood. All receptors derive from a woman aged 40 to 50 with Graves' hyperthyroidism. Each CDR3 is given with its conserved first and last residue.

v_gene,CDR3aa
TRBV25-1,CASSITGGWTEAFF
TRBV6-5,CASSSGQALETQYF
TRBV9,CASSLLTGGMKGYTF
TRBV29-1,CSLGQGALEQYF
TRBV29-1,CSVEVEGARAFF
TRBV7-2,CASRERGEKLFF
TRBV7-8,CASSRDGTNQPQHF
TRBV20-1,CSARIPSKETQYF
TRBV6-5,CASYGTETRSGANVLTF
TRBV7-2,CASSSYRGQGDGYTF
TRBV5-1,CASGFGQGDGYTF
TRBV10-3,CAISRDREDQPQHF
TRBV10-3,CAISERTSGGAETQYF
TRBV5-1,CASSGPDRFRTEAFF
TRBV6-5,CASSWGGDTQYF
TRBV4-3,CASSQAQGAITGELFF
TRBV4-1,CASSQDGRLGQNTEAFF
TRBV10-3,CASSYGQGAGGELFF
TRBV7-4,CGDSRDPDTQYF
TRBV6-5,CASRVGQFDQPQHF
TRBV7-2,CASSHASGNTIYF
TRBV9,CASSVRWGDTEAFF
TRBV29-1,CSADTGTDTQYF
TRBV5-6,CASRRTGNYGYTF
TRBV20-1,CSAKLSGIMGRTNEKLFF
TRBV25-1,CASSAQGARGNEQYF
TRBV14,CASSQAYLLNTEAFF
TRBV12-3/TRBV12-4,CASSRGANYGYTF
TRBV14,CASSQPRASGNQPQHF
TRBV7-3,CASSLAGSGLYEQYF
TRBV6-5,CASSDTLRGHYGYTF
TRBV29-1,CSVGKGGSTEAFF
TRBV7-2,CASSLSPDGVNTEAFF
TRBV6-5,CASRFGVRETQYF
TRBV12-3/TRBV12-4,CASSPGWTSNGNQPQHF
TRBV20-1,CSARDGGRGFEQYF
TRBV6-5,CASSYQAGQPQHF
TRBV3-1,CASSQGERNTEAFF
TRBV10-3,CASSGSGELFF
TRBV2,CASSTSGLGDRQPQHF
TRBV20-1,CSASGRPLIGTEAFF
TRBV7-2,CASSLQGTNEKLFF
TRBV5-1,CASSPSGAYNEAFF
TRBV4-1,CASSQDRLAGGFFYEQYF
TRBV20-1,CSATGGYYEQYF
TRBV7-2,CASSLARTGLSGNTIYF
TRBV10-3,CAISRQGPTGELFF
TRBV6-5,CASSYATWGDGELFF
TRBV12-3/TRBV12-4,CASNRDLRNQPQHF
TRBV29-1,CSVEVYGNTEAFF
TRBV11-1,CASPTMWVVDEAFF
TRBV5-1,CASRQGQGTEAFF
TRBV12-3/TRBV12-4,CASSFGGGISAGELFF
TRBV20-1,CSASRGQNSAYGYTF
TRBV7-9,CASSQLLDGQPQHF